The subject of this entry is one T cell receptor beta chain. Its specificity is not known. These data are taken from a study of T cell responses to AZD1222 COVID-19 vaccine. Notes on the study in general: In all cases, repertoires were sampled only after the peak T cell response.

The protocol was immunoSEQ multiplex PCR, while the TCRdb copy is restricted to in-frame clones and leaves out a portion. The sample lists around 100,000 clones; roughly four fifths were seen once. The receptor was isolated from an adult in good health. This material consisted of peripheral blood, taken on day 0 of AZD1222 vaccination.

CDR3 DNA sequence: TGTGCCAGCAGTTCATCAGGGGGCGAGGACAACTATGGCTACACCTTC. Translation gives CASSSSGGEDNYGYTF. V gene TRBV28 combines with J gene TRBJ1-2; TRBD1 agrees at 8 bases. The V segment lost 4 bases and the J segment 2 bases; nucleotides outside the gene matches: 9. The germline CDR1 and CDR2 sequences are MDHEN and SYDVKM. CDR3 length equals 16 residues.